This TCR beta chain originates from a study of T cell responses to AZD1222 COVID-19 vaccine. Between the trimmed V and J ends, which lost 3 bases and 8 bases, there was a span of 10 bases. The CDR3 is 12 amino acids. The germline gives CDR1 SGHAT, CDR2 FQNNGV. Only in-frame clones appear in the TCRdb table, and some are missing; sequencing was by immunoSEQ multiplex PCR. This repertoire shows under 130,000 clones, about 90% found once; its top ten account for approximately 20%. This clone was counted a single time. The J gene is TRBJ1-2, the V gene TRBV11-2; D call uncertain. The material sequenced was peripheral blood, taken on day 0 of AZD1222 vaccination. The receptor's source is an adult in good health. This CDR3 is CASSFTGGGYTF. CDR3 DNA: TGTGCCAGCAGCTTTACTGGAGGAGGCTACACCTTC.